The T cell receptor (beta chain) described here comes from a study of blood T cell repertoires in COVID-19. The overall study: COVID-19 samples from acute and convalescent phases originated in the United States, Italy and Spain. T cells, B-cell-depleted T cells, or PBMCs supplied cDNA or gDNA.

Study processing details: Amplified reference gene primers provided the basis for estimating nucleated cell counts. The table came from immunoSEQ multiplex PCR; TCRdb's copy has only in-frame clones and leaves some out. V and J calls plus clone size are reproduced from that table; the DNA served to infer D and trimming. The repertoire holds more than 45,000 clones, with approximately 86% as singletons. In its sample, this clone was seen once. Germline CDR1 and CDR2: LNHDA and SQIVND (reference sequence). J gave up 3 bases and V 3 bases, and 4 bases lay outside the gene matches. This CDR3 contains 15 residues.

This sequence originates from a woman between 70 and 85 years old with active COVID-19. The chain has TRBV19 and TRBJ2-7; the match to TRBD2 covers 11 bases. The source material was peripheral blood. CDR3 amino acids: CASSMGTSGVYEQYF. In nucleotides, the CDR3 is TGTGCCAGTAGTATGGGGACTAGCGGAGTCTACGAGCAGTACTTC.